This entry concerns a single T cell receptor beta chain. The ends were cut back, 0 bases at V and 2 bases at J, with 13 bases in the middle. Germline CDR1 is LNHNV and CDR2 is YYDKDF (reference sequence). The CDR3 extends over 16 amino acids. This sample is drawn from a study of T cell responses to AZD1222 COVID-19 vaccine. Assay: immunoSEQ multiplex PCR; the TCRdb copy retains only in-frame clones and omits some. The sample contains some 93,000 clones, approximately 88% of which appear only once. The genes are TRBV15 and TRBJ1-2, with a possible D match to TRBD1 (6 bases). The receptor's source is an adult who received the AZD1222 COVID-19 vaccine. The specimen was peripheral blood, collected 28 days after the second AZD1222 dose. The CDR3 reads CATSREGGWGNYGYTF. CDR3 in DNA: TGTGCCACCAGCAGAGAAGGGGGATGGGGGAACTATGGCTACACCTTC.